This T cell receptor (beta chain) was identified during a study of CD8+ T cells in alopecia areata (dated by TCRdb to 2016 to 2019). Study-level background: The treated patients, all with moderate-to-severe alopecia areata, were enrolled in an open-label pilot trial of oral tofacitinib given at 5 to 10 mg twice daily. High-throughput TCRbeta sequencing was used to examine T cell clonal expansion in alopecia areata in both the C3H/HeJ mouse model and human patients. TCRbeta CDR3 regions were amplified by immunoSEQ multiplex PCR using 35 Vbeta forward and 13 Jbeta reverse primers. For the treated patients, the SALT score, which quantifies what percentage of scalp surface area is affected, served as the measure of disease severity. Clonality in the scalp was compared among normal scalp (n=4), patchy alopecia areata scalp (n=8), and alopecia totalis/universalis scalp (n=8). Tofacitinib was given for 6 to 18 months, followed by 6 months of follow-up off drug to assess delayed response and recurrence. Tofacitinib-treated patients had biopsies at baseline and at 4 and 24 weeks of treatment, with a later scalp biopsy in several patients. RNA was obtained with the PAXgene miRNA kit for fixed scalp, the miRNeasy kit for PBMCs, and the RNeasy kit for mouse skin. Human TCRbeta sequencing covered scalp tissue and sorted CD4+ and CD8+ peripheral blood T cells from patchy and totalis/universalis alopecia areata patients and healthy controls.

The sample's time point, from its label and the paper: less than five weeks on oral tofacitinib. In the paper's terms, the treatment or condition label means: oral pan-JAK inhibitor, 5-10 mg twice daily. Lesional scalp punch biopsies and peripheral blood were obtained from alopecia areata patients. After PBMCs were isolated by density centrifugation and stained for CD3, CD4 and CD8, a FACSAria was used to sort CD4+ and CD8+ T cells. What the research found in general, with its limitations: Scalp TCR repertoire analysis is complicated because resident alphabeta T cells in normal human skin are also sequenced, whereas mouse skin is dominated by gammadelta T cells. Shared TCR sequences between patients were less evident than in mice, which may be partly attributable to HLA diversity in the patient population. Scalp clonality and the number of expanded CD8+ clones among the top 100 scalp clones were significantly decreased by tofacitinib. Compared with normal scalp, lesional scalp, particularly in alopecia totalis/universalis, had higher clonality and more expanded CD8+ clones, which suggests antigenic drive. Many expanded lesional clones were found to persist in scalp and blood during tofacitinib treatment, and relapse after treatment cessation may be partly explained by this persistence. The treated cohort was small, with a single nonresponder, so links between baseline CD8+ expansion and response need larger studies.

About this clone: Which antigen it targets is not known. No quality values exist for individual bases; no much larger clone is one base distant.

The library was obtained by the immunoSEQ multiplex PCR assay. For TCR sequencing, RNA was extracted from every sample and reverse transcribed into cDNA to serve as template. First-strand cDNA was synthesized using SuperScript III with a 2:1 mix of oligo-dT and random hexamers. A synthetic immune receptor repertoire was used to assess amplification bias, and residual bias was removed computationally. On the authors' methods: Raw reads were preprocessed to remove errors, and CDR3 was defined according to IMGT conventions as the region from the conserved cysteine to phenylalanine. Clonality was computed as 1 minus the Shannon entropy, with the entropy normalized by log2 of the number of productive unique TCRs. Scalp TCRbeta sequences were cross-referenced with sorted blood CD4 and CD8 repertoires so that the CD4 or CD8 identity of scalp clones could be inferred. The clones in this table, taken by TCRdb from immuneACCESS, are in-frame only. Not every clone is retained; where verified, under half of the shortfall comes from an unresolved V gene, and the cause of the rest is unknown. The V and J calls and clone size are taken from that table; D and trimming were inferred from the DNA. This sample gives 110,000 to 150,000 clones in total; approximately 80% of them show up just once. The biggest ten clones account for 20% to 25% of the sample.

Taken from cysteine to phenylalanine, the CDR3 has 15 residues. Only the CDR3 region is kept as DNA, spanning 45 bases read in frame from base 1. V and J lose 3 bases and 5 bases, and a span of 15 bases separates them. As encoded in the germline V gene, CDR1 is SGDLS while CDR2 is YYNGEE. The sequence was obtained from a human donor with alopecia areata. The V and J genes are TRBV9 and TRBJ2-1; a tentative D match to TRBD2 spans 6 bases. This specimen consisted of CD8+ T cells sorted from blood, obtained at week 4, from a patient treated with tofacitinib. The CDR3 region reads CASSAGSRPHNEQFF. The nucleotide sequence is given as TGTGCCAGCAGCGCCGGGAGTAGACCCCACAATGAGCAGTTCTTC.